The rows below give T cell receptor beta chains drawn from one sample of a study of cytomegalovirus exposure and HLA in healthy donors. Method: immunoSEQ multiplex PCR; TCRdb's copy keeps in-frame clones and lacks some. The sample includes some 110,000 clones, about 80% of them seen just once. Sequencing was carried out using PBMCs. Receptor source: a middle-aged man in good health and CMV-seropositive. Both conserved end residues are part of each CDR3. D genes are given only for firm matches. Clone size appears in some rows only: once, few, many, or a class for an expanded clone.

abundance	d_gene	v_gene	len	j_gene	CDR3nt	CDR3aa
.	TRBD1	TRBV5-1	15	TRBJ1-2	TGCGCCAGCAGCTTGGCTGGGACAGAAAAGAGTGGCTACACCTTC	CASSLAGTEKSGYTF
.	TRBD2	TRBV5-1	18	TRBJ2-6	TGCGCCAGCAGCTTGGATCCTAGCGGGAGGTCTGGGGCCAACGTCCTGACTTTC	CASSLDPSGRSGANVLTF
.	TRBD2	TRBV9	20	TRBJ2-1	TGTGCCAGCAGCGTAGAATCTGGGACTAGCGTTAGAATACTCTACAATGAGCAGTTCTTC	CASSVESGTSVRILYNEQFF
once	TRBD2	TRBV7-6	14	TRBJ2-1	TGTGCCAGCAGCCGGGGACTATCGAGGGATGAGCAGTTCTTC	CASSRGLSRDEQFF
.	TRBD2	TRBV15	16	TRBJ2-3	TGTGCCACCAGCACCAAGCGGGGGAGACTACAGGATACGCAGTATTTT	CATSTKRGRLQDTQYF
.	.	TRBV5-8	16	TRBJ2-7	TGTGCCAGCAGCTTGGCAGGGGCGGGTCCTTCCTACGAGCAGTACTTC	CASSLAGAGPSYEQYF
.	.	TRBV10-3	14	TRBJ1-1	TGTGCCATCAGTGGAGGGGGGGCGAACACTGAAGCTTTCTTT	CAISGGGANTEAFF
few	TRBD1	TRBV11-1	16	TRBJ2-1	TGTGCCAGCAGCTCCGGGACAGGGCGTTCCTACAATGAGCAGTTCTTC	CASSSGTGRSYNEQFF
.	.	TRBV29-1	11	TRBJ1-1	TGCAGCGTTATGGGGGGGGGCTTAGCTTTCTTT	CSVMGGGLAFF
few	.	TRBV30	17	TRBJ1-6	TGTGCCTGGAATCCCGCGGGGTGGCGTCGAGATAATTCACCCCTCCACTTT	CAWNPAGWRRDNSPLHF
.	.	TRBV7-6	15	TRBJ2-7	TGTGCCAGCAGCTTAGGAGCCGGTGACTCCTACGAGCAGTACTTC	CASSLGAGDSYEQYF
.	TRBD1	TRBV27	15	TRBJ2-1	TGTGCCAGCAGTTCCTGGACAGGGGGCTCGGATGAGCAGTTCTTC	CASSSWTGGSDEQFF
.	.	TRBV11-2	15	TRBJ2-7	TGTGCCAGCAGCCCCCTCTGGAGTAGCTCCTACGAGCAGTACTTC	CASSPLWSSSYEQYF
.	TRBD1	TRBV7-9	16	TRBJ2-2	TGTGCCAGCAGCGCTCCGGGACAGGGTAGCACCGGGGAGCTGTTTTTT	CASSAPGQGSTGELFF
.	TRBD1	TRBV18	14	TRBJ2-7	TGTGCCAGCTCACTAGGGACAGATCTCTACGAGCAGTACTTC	CASSLGTDLYEQYF
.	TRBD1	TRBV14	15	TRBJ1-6	TGTGCCAGCAGCGGACAGGGATTTAAAAATTCACCCCTCCACTTT	CASSGQGFKNSPLHF
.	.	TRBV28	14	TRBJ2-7	TGTGCCAGCAGACCCGTCACAGGCCCCTACGAGCAGTACTTC	CASRPVTGPYEQYF
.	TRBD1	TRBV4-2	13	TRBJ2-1	TGTGCCAGCAGCCAAGACCGGGACAGGGAGCAGTTCTTC	CASSQDRDREQFF
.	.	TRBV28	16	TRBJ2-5	TGTGCCAGCAGTCTTACAGGACTATCCCGACGGGAGACCCAGTACTTC	CASSLTGLSRRETQYF
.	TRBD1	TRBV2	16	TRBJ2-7	TGTGCCAGCACCCCCTCAGGGGGCAAAAGCTCCTACGAGCAGTACTTC	CASTPSGGKSSYEQYF
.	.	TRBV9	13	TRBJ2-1	TGTGCCAGCAGCGTAATTCCGGGGAATGAGCAGTTCTTC	CASSVIPGNEQFF
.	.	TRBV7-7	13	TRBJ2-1	TGTGCTAGCAGCTTAGCCGTACAGGATGAGCAGTTCTTC	CASSLAVQDEQFF
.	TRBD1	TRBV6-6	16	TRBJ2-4	TGTGCCAGCAGCCAAAATCCCGGACAGGCCAAAAACAGTCAGTACTTC	CASSQNPGQAKNSQYF
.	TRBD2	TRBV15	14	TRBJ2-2	TGTGCCACCAGCAGAGGGCTAGCGGGAGCGGAGCTGTTTTTT	CATSRGLAGAELFF
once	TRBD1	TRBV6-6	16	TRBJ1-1	TGTGCCAGCAGTTACTCAGGGTCAGGGGGCAATACTGAAGCTTTCTTT	CASSYSGSGGNTEAFF
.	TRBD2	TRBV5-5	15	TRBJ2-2	TGTGCCAGCGGTGGGGGGGTTCATCTTACCGGGGAGCTGTTTTTT	CASGGGVHLTGELFF
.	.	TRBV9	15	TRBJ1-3	TGTGCCAGCAGCGCCGGGACTACCTCTGGAAACACCATATATTTT	CASSAGTTSGNTIYF
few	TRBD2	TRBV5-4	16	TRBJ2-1	TGTGCCAGCAGCTACCCTTCGGGGGGAAAGGGCAATGAGCAGTTCTTC	CASSYPSGGKGNEQFF
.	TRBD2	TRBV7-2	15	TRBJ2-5	TGTGCCAGCAGTTTAGCGGGAGGTGAGGGGGAGACCCAGTACTTC	CASSLAGGEGETQYF
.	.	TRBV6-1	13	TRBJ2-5	TGTGCCAGCAGTCCTTTGGGGGGAGAGACCCAGTACTTC	CASSPLGGETQYF
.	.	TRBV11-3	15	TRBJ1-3	TGTGCCAGCAGCCCTGCGCCGACTTCTGGAAACACCATATATTTT	CASSPAPTSGNTIYF
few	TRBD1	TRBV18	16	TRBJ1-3	TGTGCCAGCTCATCAAACGGACAGGGGCCTGGAAACACCATATATTTT	CASSSNGQGPGNTIYF
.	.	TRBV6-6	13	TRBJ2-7	TGTGCCAGCAGTTCCGGGATTTCCTACGAGCAGTACTTC	CASSSGISYEQYF
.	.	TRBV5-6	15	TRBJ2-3	TGTGCCAGCAGCTTACCGGGGAGCAGCACAGATACGCAGTATTTT	CASSLPGSSTDTQYF
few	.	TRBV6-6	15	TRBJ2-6	TGTGCCAGCAGCGAAGGCGGTGTAGGGGCCAACGTCCTGACTTTC	CASSEGGVGANVLTF
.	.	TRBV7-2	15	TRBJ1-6	TGTGCCAGCAGCTTAGCATCAGGACTCCATTCACCCCTCCACTTT	CASSLASGLHSPLHF
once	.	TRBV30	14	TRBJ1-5	TGTGCCTGGAGTGTCGCGGGGGCAGGGCAGCCCCAGCATTTT	CAWSVAGAGQPQHF
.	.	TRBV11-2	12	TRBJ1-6	TGTGCCAGCAGCCCCAGGGATTCACCCCTCCACTTT	CASSPRDSPLHF
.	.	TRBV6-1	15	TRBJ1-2	TGTGCCAGCACCGAGGGGGGGGCTGTCAACTATGGCTACACCTTC	CASTEGGAVNYGYTF
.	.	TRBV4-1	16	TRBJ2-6	TGCGCCAGCAGCCAAGGACTCCAAACTGGGGCCAACGGCCTGACTTTC	CASSQGLQTGANGLTF
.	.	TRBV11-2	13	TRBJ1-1	TGTGCCAGCAGCGCGGGCATGAACACTGAAGCTTTCTTT	CASSAGMNTEAFF
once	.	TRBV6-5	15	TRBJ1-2	TGTGCCAGCAGTTACTACGGGACTGGGAACTATGGCTACACCTTC	CASSYYGTGNYGYTF
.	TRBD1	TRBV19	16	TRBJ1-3	TGTGCCAGTAGTATAGATTTGACAGGGCCTGGAAACACCATATATTTT	CASSIDLTGPGNTIYF
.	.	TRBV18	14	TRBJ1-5	TGTGCCAGCTCACCTGGGGGGGGCAATCAGCCCCAGCATTTT	CASSPGGGNQPQHF
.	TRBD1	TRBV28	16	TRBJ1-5	TGTGCCAGCAGTCCCTACAGGGGGAAGGGGGATCAGCCCCAGCATTTT	CASSPYRGKGDQPQHF
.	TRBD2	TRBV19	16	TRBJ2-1	TGTGCCAGTAGTCCCAGGACTAGCGGGGGGGCGTATGAGCAGTTCTTC	CASSPRTSGGAYEQFF
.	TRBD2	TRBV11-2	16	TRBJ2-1	TGTGCCAGCAGCTCCCCTAACGGGGGGGCTTACAATGAGCAGTTCTTC	CASSSPNGGAYNEQFF
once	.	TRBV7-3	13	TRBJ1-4	TGTGCCAGCAGCTTAACGTTGGGCGAAAAACTGTTTTTT	CASSLTLGEKLFF
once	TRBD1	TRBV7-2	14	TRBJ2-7	TGTGCCAGCAGCTTCACAGGGGGCGGGTCCGAGCAGTACTTC	CASSFTGGGSEQYF
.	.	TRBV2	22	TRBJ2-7	TGTGCCAGCAGTGAAGGGTGGGGAGGAGGACAGGGGGCTGGACTAGCGGCATACGAGCAGTACTTC	CASSEGWGGGQGAGLAAYEQYF